The 28 T cell receptor beta chains below come from one sample, sequenced in a study of patients and donors after allogeneic stem cell transplantation. MiXCR was run by TCRdb on the RT-PCR reads, yielding one entry per CDR3 protein. The sample has 150,000 to 200,000 distinct CDR3 sequences; 41% are singletons. Sequencing was done on a sample of blood, either unsorted or a sorted T cell fraction (not recorded which). The receptors were sampled from a human donor who was either an allogeneic HSCT recipient or a stem cell or donor lymphocyte infusion donor (not recorded which). It is not recorded whose cells these are; they may come from a transplant donor.

CDR3 nucleotide sequence: TGTGCCAGCAGCGTAGCGGGGACTCAATACAATGAGCAGTTCTTC. Its protein is CASSVAGTQYNEQFF. The chain couples TRBV9 to TRBJ2-1, with D tentatively TRBD2 (6 bases). Germline values: CDR1 SGDLS, CDR2 YYNGEE. Trimming took off 0 bases at V and 4 bases at J, with 11 bases between the two ends. This CDR3 has 15 amino acids.

The chain uses TRBV14 and TRBJ2-1; 13 bases are shared with TRBD2. The CDR3 contains 15 residues. Per the germline V gene, CDR1 is SGHDN and CDR2 is FVKESK. Unmatched junction bases numbered 1, after V lost 1 base and J lost 7 bases. CDR3 in DNA: TGTGCCAGCAGCCAAGGGACTAGCGGGAGTAATGAGCAGTTCTTC. Protein sequence: CASSQGTSGSNEQFF.

This clonotype has just a few counts. This chain connects TRBV28 to TRBJ2-1; unclear D gene. This CDR3 has 11 amino acids. The V end was cut by 3 bases, the J end by 12 bases, with 9 bases between. CDR1 and CDR2 (germline): MDHEN, SYDVKM. DNA for the CDR3: TGTGCCAGCAGTTTGGTTTTACGGCAGTTCTTC. Translated, it gives CASSLVLRQFF.

This clonotype came up a few times. The V gene is TRBV6-6, the J gene TRBJ2-2; the match to TRBD2 covers 9 bases. This CDR3 is 16 amino acids long. CDR1 is MNHNY and CDR2 is SVGAGI in the germline V gene (reference sequence). The junction had 9 bases not matched to a gene; V was cut back by 5 bases and J by 5 bases. CDR3 nucleotides: TGTGCCAGCAGTAAAACAGCGGGAGGTCCTACCGGGGAGCTGTTTTTT. This translates into CASSKTAGGPTGELFF.

The chain is built from TRBV27 and TRBJ2-7; 7 bases are a match to TRBD2. The V gene's germline CDR1 is MNHEY and CDR2 SMNVEV (reference sequence). CDR3 length: 13 residues. The ends lost 4 bases at V and 3 bases at J; junction bases unmatched: 3. CDR3 sequence (DNA): TGTGCCAGCAGTTCCCTAGCGGACTACGAGCAGTACTTC. Translated, it gives CASSSLADYEQYF.

The V and J genes are TRBV15 and TRBJ1-4; perhaps TRBD1 as D (5 bases). In germline, CDR1 is LNHNV, CDR2 YYDKDF (reference sequence). The CDR3 sequence is 18 residues long. V dropped 0 bases and J dropped 6 bases, with 20 bases sitting between them. The CDR3 loop reads CATSRDSLWGLYDEKLFF. Here the CDR3 DNA reads TGTGCCACCAGCAGAGATAGCCTATGGGGGTTATATGATGAAAAACTGTTTTTT.

This sequence joins TRBV6-2 or TRBV6-3 and TRBJ2-7; perhaps TRBD2 as D (6 bases). This CDR3 is 15 amino acids long. Per germline, CDR1 MNHEY and CDR2 SVGEGT. The ends were cut back, 2 bases at V and 1 base at J, with 12 bases in the middle. In DNA, the CDR3 is TGTGCCAGCAGTTACGGTGCGGGATCGTCCTACGAGCAGTACTTC. Residues: CASSYGAGSSYEQYF.

The CDR3 nucleotides are TGTGCCAGCAGTTTATGGCGGATCAGCTCCTACAATGAGCAGTTCTTC. Protein product: CASSLWRISSYNEQFF. The chain couples TRBV28 to TRBJ2-1; D gene ambiguous. V dropped 0 bases and J dropped 0 bases, with 9 bases sitting between them. The CDR3 extends over 16 amino acids. Germline loops: CDR1 MDHEN, CDR2 SYDVKM.

This clonotype was counted a few times. The chain employs TRBV4-1 and TRBJ1-1; D remains ambiguous. CDR1 and CDR2 from the germline V gene are MGHRA and YSYEKL. The CDR3 covers 16 residues. Trimming pared 3 bases from V and 0 bases from J, leaving 14 bases between. This chain's CDR3 is CASSQTPAVMNTEAFF. CDR3 nucleotides: TGCGCCAGCAGCCAGACCCCTGCAGTCATGAACACTGAAGCTTTCTTT.

The chain is built from TRBV6-5 and TRBJ2-1; D is unresolved. Trimming cost V 7 bases and J 8 bases, with 9 bases left between them. The CDR3 consists of 11 residues. Germline lookup yields CDR1 MNHEY and CDR2 SVGAGI. For the CDR3, the DNA is TGTGCCAGCACCACGGCGGATGAGCAGTTCTTC. Encoded protein: CASTTADEQFF.

The chain employs TRBV28 and TRBJ2-1; D unclear. The CDR3 is 11 amino acids. Germline lookup yields CDR1 MDHEN and CDR2 SYDVKM. The V gene lost 3 bases and the J gene lost 6 bases, with 3 bases spanning the gap. The CDR3 DNA is TGTGCCAGCAGTTTCCCCAATGAGCAGTTCTTC. It translates to CASSFPNEQFF.

This clonotype appeared a few times. This chain links TRBV12-3 or TRBV12-4 with TRBJ1-2; D is undetermined. The CDR3 extends over 14 amino acids. V lost 5 bases, J lost 0 bases, and 10 bases lay in between. The DNA for the CDR3 is TGTGCCAGCAGTGATCCGGGCTCTAACTATGGCTACACCTTC. Translating it yields CASSDPGSNYGYTF.

This clonotype was seen a handful of times. The rearrangement links TRBV25-1 to TRBJ1-3, with D possibly being TRBD1 (6 bases). The V gene's germline CDR1 is MGHDK and CDR2 SYGVNS. CDR3 length equals 15 residues. V was clipped by 5 bases and J by 2 bases, with 13 bases between them. CDR3 bases: TGTGCCAGCAGTCCGGACAGAGCGGCTGGAAACACCATATATTTT. This gives the protein CASSPDRAAGNTIYF.

The V gene is TRBV7-2, the J gene TRBJ2-2; 7 bases are shared with TRBD1. CDR3 length: 14 amino acids. With V trimmed by 3 bases and J by 6 bases, 4 bases remained unmatched. Germline V gives CDR1 SGHTA, CDR2 FQGNSA. Here the CDR3 DNA reads TGTGCCAGCAGCTTCGACAGGGCTGCCGGGGAGCTGTTTTTT. Its translation is CASSFDRAAGELFF.

A few counts support this clonotype. CDR3 protein: CASSLPSTGSGEYGYTF. CDR3 DNA: TGTGCCAGCAGCTTACCCTCGACAGGGTCAGGAGAATATGGCTACACCTTC. The gene calls are TRBV7-9 and TRBJ1-2; 7 bases are a match to TRBD1. V lost 2 bases to trimming and J lost 5 bases; unmatched junction nucleotides: 14. There are 17 residues in the CDR3. CDR1 SEHNR and CDR2 FQNEAQ come from the germline V gene (reference sequence).

This clonotype was observed a few times. Germline and junction disagree at one end, which may indicate a read error. The chain has TRBV13 and TRBJ1-2; a weak D match, TRBD1 (6 bases). The length of the CDR3 is 16 residues. From germline, CDR1 is PRHDT and CDR2 FYEKMQ (reference sequence). Here the CDR3 reads CASSLGTSKANYGYTF. The CDR3 nucleotides read TGTGCCAGCAGCCTAGGGACATCAAAAGCTAACTATGGCTACACCTTC.

The sample holds a few counts of this clonotype. Lacking the conserved final phenylalanine or tryptophan, this CDR3 likely reflects a read error. It is unclear where the CDR3 begins or ends on the DNA, so no DNA is shown, and the CDR3 is as TCRdb lists it. The rearrangement joins TRBV7-9 to TRBJ2-3. Germline V gene sequence: CDR1 SEHNR, CDR2 FQNEAQ (reference sequence). The CDR3 numbers 10 amino acids, ends counted. CDR3 in amino acids: CASSLESGEV.

The chain links TRBV16 to TRBJ2-7; unclear D gene. Trimming removed 4 bases from V and 5 bases from J, with 9 bases in between. The CDR3 sequence is 12 residues long. Germline CDR1 and CDR2: KGHSY and FQNENV. The CDR3 nucleotides read TGTGCCAGCAGCCCGGTGGCCAACGAGCAGTACTTC. Its protein product is CASSPVANEQYF. The full variable domain, completed using reference TRBV16 and TRBJ2-7, is GEEVAQTPKHLVRGEGQKAKLYCAPIKGHSYVFWYQQVLKNEFKFLISFQNENVFDETGMPKERFSAKCLPNSPCSLEIQATKLEDSAVYFCASSPVANEQYFGPGTRLTVT.

The chain is built from TRBV27 and TRBJ2-3, with a weak D call TRBD1 (6 bases). V was trimmed by 5 bases and J by 2 bases, leaving 11 bases between them. This CDR3 comprises 14 residues. The germline CDR1 and CDR2 sequences are MNHEY and SMNVEV (reference sequence). CDR3 DNA sequence: TGTGCCAGCAGTCCCGGACAGTTCACAGATACGCAGTATTTT. This encodes CASSPGQFTDTQYF.

This clonotype was observed a few times. This chain links TRBV6-6 with TRBJ1-1, with 7 bases identical to TRBD1. CDR3 length equals 16 residues. Germline CDR1 and CDR2: MNHNY and SVGAGI (reference sequence). V shed 5 bases, J shed 1 base, and the junction held 10 bases outside the gene matches. In nucleotides, the CDR3 is TGTGCCAGCAGTCGTTCTCGACAGGGAGCGAACACTGAAGCTTTCTTT. Translation: CASSRSRQGANTEAFF.

The chain combines TRBV12-3 or TRBV12-4 with TRBJ2-4, with 9 bases aligning to TRBD2. This CDR3 has 18 amino acids. The J segment lost 7 bases and the V segment lost 3 bases, leaving 16 bases of the junction unmatched. CDR3 nucleotides: TGTGCCAGCAGTTTCGGGCTAGCGGGAAGGTACGGGTTGAACATTCAGTACTTC. Translated, it gives CASSFGLAGRYGLNIQYF.

This clonotype was counted a few times. This chain links TRBV25-1 with TRBJ1-2; tentative D call: TRBD1 (5 bases). Per germline, CDR1 MGHDK and CDR2 SYGVNS. V lost 1 base to trimming and J lost 8 bases, with 20 bases between them. The CDR3 contains 16 residues. This chain's CDR3 is CASSEFKGPGVEGYTF. The CDR3 DNA reads TGTGCCAGCAGTGAATTTAAGGGGCCAGGAGTTGAGGGCTACACCTTC.

This clonotype appeared a few times. J is TRBJ2-2 and V is TRBV6-5, with D tentatively TRBD1 (6 bases). The germline gives CDR1 MNHEY, CDR2 SVGAGI. The germline V and J ends were trimmed by 2 bases and 5 bases, with 12 bases remaining between them. This CDR3 spans 15 amino acids. CDR3 bases: TGTGCCAGCAGTTACGGAACAGGGAAGACCGGGGAGCTGTTTTTT. It yields the protein CASSYGTGKTGELFF.

The V call is TRBV7-6, the J call TRBJ2-3; weak D call: TRBD1 (5 bases). The CDR3 is made up of 14 amino acids. Trimming removed 7 bases at V and 0 bases at J, with 11 bases between. Per germline, CDR1 SGHVS and CDR2 FNYEAQ. DNA for the CDR3: TGTGCCAGCAACCAGGGCGGTAGCACAGATACGCAGTATTTT. Its translation is CASNQGGSTDTQYF.

V is TRBV7-9 and J is TRBJ2-1; 7 bases are shared with TRBD2. V lost 5 bases to trimming and J lost 8 bases; unmatched junction nucleotides: 15. The germline gives CDR1 SEHNR, CDR2 FQNEAQ (reference sequence). The CDR3 has 16 amino acids. The CDR3 DNA follows: TGTGCCAGCAGCGGGGAGGGATTTCTTCGGATGGATGAGCAGTTCTTC. It is translated as CASSGEGFLRMDEQFF.

The CDR3 DNA reads TGTGCCAGCAGCGAAAGTGGGGCTAGCACAGATACGCAGTATTTT. This encodes CASSESGASTDTQYF. This sequence joins TRBV9 and TRBJ2-3, with D perhaps TRBD1 (5 bases). This CDR3 spans 15 amino acids. V was clipped by 3 bases and J by 0 bases, with 11 bases between them. CDR1 is SGDLS, CDR2 YYNGEE, per germline.

The chain employs TRBV2 and TRBJ1-2; 8 bases are shared with TRBD1. Germline loops: CDR1 SNHLY, CDR2 FYNNEI. V shed 2 bases, J shed 0 bases, and the junction held 8 bases outside the gene matches. There are 17 residues in the CDR3. The CDR3 is CASSEPGTGEANYGYTF. CDR3 nucleotide sequence: TGTGCCAGCAGTGAACCCGGGACAGGCGAAGCTAACTATGGCTACACCTTC.

V and J are TRBV5-5 and TRBJ1-1; no definite D call. CDR3 length equals 13 residues. The V gene lost 5 bases and the J gene lost 1 base, with 9 bases spanning the gap. Germline values: CDR1 SGHKS, CDR2 YYEKEE (reference sequence). Here the CDR3 DNA reads TGTGCCAGCAGTTCCATATCGAACACTGAAGCTTTCTTT. Amino acid sequence: CASSSISNTEAFF.